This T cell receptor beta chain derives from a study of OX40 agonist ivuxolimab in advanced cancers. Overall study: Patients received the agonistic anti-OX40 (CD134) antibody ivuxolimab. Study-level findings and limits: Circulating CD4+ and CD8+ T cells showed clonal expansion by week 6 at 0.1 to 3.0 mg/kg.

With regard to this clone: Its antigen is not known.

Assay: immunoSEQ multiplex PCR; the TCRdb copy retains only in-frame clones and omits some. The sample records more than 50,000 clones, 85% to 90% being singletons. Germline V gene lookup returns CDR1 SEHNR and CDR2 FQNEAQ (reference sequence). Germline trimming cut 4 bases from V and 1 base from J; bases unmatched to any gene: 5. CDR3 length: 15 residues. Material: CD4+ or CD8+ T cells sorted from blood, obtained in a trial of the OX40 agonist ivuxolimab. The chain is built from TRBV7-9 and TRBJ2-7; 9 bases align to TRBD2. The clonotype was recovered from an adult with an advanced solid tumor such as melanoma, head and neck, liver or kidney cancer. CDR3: CASSSLAGGSYEQYF. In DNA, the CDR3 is TGTGCCAGCAGCTCCCTCGCGGGAGGGTCCTACGAGCAGTACTTC.